The rows below give T cell receptor beta chains drawn from one sample of a study of OX40 agonist ivuxolimab in advanced cancers. Repertoires were generated with immunoSEQ multiplex PCR, while TCRdb's copy carries only in-frame clones and drops some. The sample lists tens of thousands of clones; roughly nine tenths were seen once. This specimen consisted of CD4+ or CD8+ T cells sorted from blood, obtained in a trial of the OX40 agonist ivuxolimab. The origin of the receptors is an adult with an advanced solid tumor such as melanoma, head and neck, liver or kidney cancer. The CDR3 runs from the conserved cysteine through the conserved F or W. A D gene is named only where the DNA matches it firmly. Clone size appears in some rows only: once, few, many, or a class for an expanded clone.

CASSRDPGQNQPQHF,TGTGCCAGCAGCCGCGACCCCGGACAGAATCAGCCCCAGCATTTT,NA,NA,TRBJ1-5,TRBV5-4
CASSLGGLTGRSGNTIYF,TGCGCCAGCAGCTTGGGGGGGTTGACAGGACGCTCTGGAAACACCATATATTTT,NA,NA,TRBJ1-3,TRBV5-1
CASSRGRETQYF,TGTGCCAGCAGCAGGGGGAGGGAGACCCAGTACTTC,NA,NA,TRBJ2-5,TRBV7-9
CASGRGSPESHTEAFF,TGTGCCAGTGGGAGGGGCAGCCCCGAATCACACACTGAAGCTTTCTTT,once,NA,TRBJ1-1,TRBV19
CASSLDGGPGELFF,TGTGCCAGCAGCCTGGACGGCGGTCCCGGGGAGCTGTTTTTT,NA,NA,TRBJ2-2,TRBV7-9
CATGFGIQYF,TGTGCCACAGGGTTTGGCATTCAGTACTTC,NA,NA,TRBJ2-4,TRBV19
CASSVQGSPLDEQFF,TGTGCCAGCAGCGTACAGGGAAGTCCCCTGGATGAGCAGTTCTTC,NA,NA,TRBJ2-1,TRBV11-2
CASSLRTSGSRTYNEQFF,TGTGCCAGCAGCTTAAGGACTAGCGGGAGTAGAACCTACAATGAGCAGTTCTTC,NA,TRBD2,TRBJ2-1,TRBV7-8
CAWGGMNTEAFF,TGTGCCTGGGGGGGCATGAACACTGAAGCTTTCTTT,NA,NA,TRBJ1-1,TRBV30
CASSEGRGFGTDTQYF,TGTGCCAGCAGTGAAGGAAGGGGGTTTGGCACAGATACGCAGTATTTT,NA,NA,TRBJ2-3,TRBV2
CASRTGNMGQPQHF,TGTGCCAGCAGGACAGGGAATATGGGTCAGCCCCAGCATTTT,few,TRBD1,TRBJ1-5,TRBV6-1
CASSIVTPQETQYF,TGTGCCAGCAGCATAGTTACCCCCCAAGAGACCCAGTACTTC,NA,NA,TRBJ2-5,TRBV6-5
CASSNPGQRTDTQYF,TGTGCCAGCAGCAACCCGGGACAGCGCACAGATACGCAGTATTTT,NA,TRBD1,TRBJ2-3,TRBV7-2
CASRAGSPWGETQYF,TGCGCCAGCAGGGCCGGGTCCCCTTGGGGGGAGACCCAGTACTTC,NA,NA,TRBJ2-5,TRBV5-1
CASSESRVSGNTIYF,TGTGCCAGCAGCGAGTCCCGGGTGTCTGGAAACACCATATATTTT,NA,NA,TRBJ1-3,TRBV11-2
CSVVGSSGGVYNEQFF,TGCAGCGTTGTCGGGTCTAGCGGGGGGGTATACAATGAGCAGTTCTTC,once,TRBD2,TRBJ2-1,TRBV29-1
CASSGETQYF,TGCGCCAGCAGCGGAGAGACCCAGTACTTC,NA,NA,TRBJ2-5,TRBV5-1
CASSSGTGGFRGGYKETQYF,TGCGCCAGCAGCTCCGGGACAGGTGGATTCCGGGGGGGGTACAAAGAGACCCAGTACTTC,NA,NA,TRBJ2-5,TRBV5-1
CASSPTVDARYTQYF,TGTGCCAGCAGCCCTACGGTGGACGCCCGTTATACGCAGTATTTT,NA,NA,TRBJ2-3,TRBV7-2
CASSLAWGSDTQYF,TGCGCCAGCAGCTTGGCGTGGGGATCAGATACGCAGTATTTT,NA,NA,TRBJ2-3,TRBV5-1
CASSSWDIIKDTQYF,TGTGCCAGCAGCTCATGGGACATAATCAAGGATACGCAGTATTTT,NA,NA,TRBJ2-3,TRBV5-6
CSVDYHTEAFF,TGCAGCGTTGACTATCACACTGAAGCTTTCTTT,NA,NA,TRBJ1-1,TRBV29-1